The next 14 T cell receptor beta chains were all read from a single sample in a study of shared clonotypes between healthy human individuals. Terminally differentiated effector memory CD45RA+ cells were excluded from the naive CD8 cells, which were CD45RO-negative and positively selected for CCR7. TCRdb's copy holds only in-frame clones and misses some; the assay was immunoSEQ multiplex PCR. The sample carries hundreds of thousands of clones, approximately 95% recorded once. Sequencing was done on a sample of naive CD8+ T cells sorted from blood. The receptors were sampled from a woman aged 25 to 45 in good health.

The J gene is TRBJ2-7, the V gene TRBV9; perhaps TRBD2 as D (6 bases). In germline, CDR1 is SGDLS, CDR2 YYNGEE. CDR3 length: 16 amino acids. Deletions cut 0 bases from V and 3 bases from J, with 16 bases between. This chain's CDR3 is CASSVARDVGGYEQYF. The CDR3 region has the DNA TGTGCCAGCAGCGTAGCCCGGGATGTGGGGGGCTACGAGCAGTACTTC.

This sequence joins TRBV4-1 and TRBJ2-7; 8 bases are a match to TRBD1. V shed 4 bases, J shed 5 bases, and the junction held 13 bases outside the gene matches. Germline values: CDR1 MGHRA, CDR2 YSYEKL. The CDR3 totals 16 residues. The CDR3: CASSPGPRTGMHEQYF. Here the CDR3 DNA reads TGCGCCAGCAGCCCAGGGCCAAGGACAGGGATGCACGAGCAGTACTTC.

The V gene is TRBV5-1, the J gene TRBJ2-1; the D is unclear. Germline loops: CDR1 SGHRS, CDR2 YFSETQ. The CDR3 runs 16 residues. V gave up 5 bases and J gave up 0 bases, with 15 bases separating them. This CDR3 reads CASRYSLRSSYNEQFF. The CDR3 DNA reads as TGCGCCAGCAGGTATAGCCTGAGATCCTCCTACAATGAGCAGTTCTTC.

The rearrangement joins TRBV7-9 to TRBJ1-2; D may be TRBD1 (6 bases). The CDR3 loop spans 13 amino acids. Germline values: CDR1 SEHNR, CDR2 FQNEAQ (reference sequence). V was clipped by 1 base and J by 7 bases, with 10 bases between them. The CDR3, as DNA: TGTGCCAGCAGCTTAGGAGGGGGTTTTGGCTACACCTTC. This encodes CASSLGGGFGYTF.

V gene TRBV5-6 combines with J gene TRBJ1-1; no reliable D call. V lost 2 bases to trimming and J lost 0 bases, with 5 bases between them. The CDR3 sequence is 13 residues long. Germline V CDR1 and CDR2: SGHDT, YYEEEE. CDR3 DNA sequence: TGTGCCAGCAGCTTTGTCATGAACACTGAAGCTTTCTTT. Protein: CASSFVMNTEAFF.

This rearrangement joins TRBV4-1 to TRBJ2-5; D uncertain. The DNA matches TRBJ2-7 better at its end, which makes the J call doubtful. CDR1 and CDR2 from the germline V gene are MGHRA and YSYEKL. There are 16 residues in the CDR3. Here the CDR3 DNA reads TGCGCCAGCAGCCAGACGGTTGGGCAGGCGAACTACGAGCAGTACTTC. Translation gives CASSQTVGQANYEQYF.

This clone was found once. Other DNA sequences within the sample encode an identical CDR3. CDR3 sequence reads: CASSSYEQYF. The CDR3 coding sequence is TGTGCCAGCAGTTCCTACGAGCAGTACTTC. The chain combines TRBV2 with TRBJ2-7; D is unresolved. The CDR3 is 10 residues long. V was cut by 5 bases and J by 1 base, with 0 bases left in between. CDR1 SNHLY and CDR2 FYNNEI come from the germline V gene.

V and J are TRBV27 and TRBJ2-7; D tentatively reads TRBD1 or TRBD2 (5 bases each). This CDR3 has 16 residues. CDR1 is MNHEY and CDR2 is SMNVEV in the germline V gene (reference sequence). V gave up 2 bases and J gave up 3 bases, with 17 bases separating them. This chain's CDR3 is CASSLTVSGTNYEQYF. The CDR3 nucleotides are TGTGCCAGCAGTTTAACAGTTTCCGGGACCAACTACGAGCAGTACTTC.

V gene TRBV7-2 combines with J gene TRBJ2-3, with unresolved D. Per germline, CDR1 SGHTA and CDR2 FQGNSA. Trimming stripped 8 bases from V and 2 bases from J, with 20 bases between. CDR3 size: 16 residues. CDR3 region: CASDLNGGVFTDTQYF. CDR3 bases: TGTGCCAGCGACCTCAACGGCGGTGTTTTCACAGATACGCAGTATTTT.

Here the CDR3 reads CASSTTLGVDYEQYF. The CDR3 nucleotides read TGTGCCAGCAGCACAACGTTAGGGGTGGACTACGAGCAGTACTTC. The chain combines TRBV7-9 with TRBJ2-7, with D perhaps TRBD1 (5 bases). The CDR3 runs to 15 residues. V was pared by 5 bases and J by 3 bases, with 17 bases between. CDR1 is SEHNR and CDR2 is FQNEAQ in the germline V gene (reference sequence).

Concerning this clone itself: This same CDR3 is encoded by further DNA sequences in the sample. The CDR3 here is CASSSGQGYEQYF. CDR3 coding DNA: TGTGCCAGTAGTAGCGGACAGGGCTACGAGCAGTACTTC. V and J are TRBV19 and TRBJ2-7; 8 bases fit TRBD1. CDR3 length: 13 amino acids. Unmatched junction bases numbered 2, after V lost 4 bases and J lost 3 bases. Per the germline V gene, CDR1 is LNHDA and CDR2 is SQIVND (reference sequence).

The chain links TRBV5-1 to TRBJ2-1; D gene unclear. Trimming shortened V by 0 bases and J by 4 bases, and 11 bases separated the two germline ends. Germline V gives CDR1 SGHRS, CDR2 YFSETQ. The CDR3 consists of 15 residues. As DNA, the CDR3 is TGCGCCAGCAGCTTGGAACCTCAAATATACAATGAGCAGTTCTTC. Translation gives CASSLEPQIYNEQFF.

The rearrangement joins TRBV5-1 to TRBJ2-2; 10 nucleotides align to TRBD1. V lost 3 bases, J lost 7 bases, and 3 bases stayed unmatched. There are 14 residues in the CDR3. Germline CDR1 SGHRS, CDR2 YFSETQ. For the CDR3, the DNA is TGCGCCAGCAGCTCAGACAGGGGGCTCGGGGAGCTGTTTTTT. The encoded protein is CASSSDRGLGELFF.

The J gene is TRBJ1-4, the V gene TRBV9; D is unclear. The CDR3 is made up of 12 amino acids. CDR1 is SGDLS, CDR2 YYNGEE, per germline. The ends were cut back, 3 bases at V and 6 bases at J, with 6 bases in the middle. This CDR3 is CASSGGDEKLFF. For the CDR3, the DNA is TGTGCCAGCAGCGGGGGAGATGAAAAACTGTTTTTT.